A single sample gave rise to the 3 T cell receptor beta chains below, sequenced in a study of shared T cell receptors in the human thymus. The data were produced by immunoSEQ multiplex PCR, yet TCRdb's version contains in-frame clones alone and is incomplete. The sample carries 450,000 to 650,000 clones, around three quarters recorded once. The sample was also linked to a second study, of human thymus T cells.

Sequencing was done on a sample of thymocytes. Receptors were obtained from a boy under two years old with a congenital heart defect.

The V call is TRBV7-6, the J call TRBJ2-3; TRBD2 matches at 12 bases. Trimming cost V 0 bases and J 7 bases; bases outside gene matches: 5. CDR1 and CDR2 (germline): SGHVS, FNYEAQ. This CDR3 contains 16 residues. The CDR3 reads CASSLATSGRGNTQYF. As DNA, the CDR3 is TGTGCCAGCAGCTTAGCGACTAGCGGGAGAGGAAATACGCAGTATTTT.

This chain links TRBV7-9 with TRBJ2-4; 8 bases line up with TRBD2. The CDR3 length is 15 residues. Germline trimming cut 4 bases from V and 3 bases from J; bases unmatched to any gene: 5. Germline V gene lookup returns CDR1 SEHNR and CDR2 FQNEAQ (reference sequence). CDR3 in amino acids: CASSSGAGGKNIQYF. As DNA, the CDR3 is TGTGCCAGCAGCTCCGGGGCGGGAGGCAAAAACATTCAGTACTTC. The variable domain in full, completed from reference TRBV7-9 and TRBJ2-4, reads DTGVSQNPRHKITKRGQNVTFRCDPISEHNRLYWYRQTLGQGPEFLTYFQNEAQLEKSRLLSDRFSAERPKGSFSTLEIQRTEQGDSAMYLCASSSGAGGKNIQYFGAGTRLSVL.

This clone was seen only once. V and J are TRBV30 and TRBJ2-7; D uncertain. The V gene's germline CDR1 is GTSNPN and CDR2 SVGIG (reference sequence). The V end was cut by 4 bases, the J end by 2 bases, with 15 bases between. This CDR3 region has 14 residues. CDR3 sequence (DNA): TGTGCCTGGAAAGGTTCGGGTCTTACCTACGAGCAGTACTTC. Amino acid sequence: CAWKGSGLTYEQYF.